These 16 T cell receptor beta chains share one sample of origin, sequenced in a study of tumor-infiltrating lymphocytes in primary liver carcinoma. Using a constant-region primer together with ProtoScript II reverse transcriptase, TCR beta cDNA was made from about 500 ng of total RNA. What produced the TCR beta libraries was three nested multiplex PCR rounds using slightly modified ARM-PCR. The first two PCR rounds used TRBV1-TRBV30 primers with a Cbeta primer, nine to eleven cycles each. TCRdb re-called the multiplex PCR reads through MiXCR, storing one row per CDR3 protein. The sample consists of under 85,000 distinct CDR3 sequences, approximately 70% of them appearing once. From around 18-30 mg of unsorted bulk tissue, DNA and RNA were co-extracted together. The source material was liver tumor tissue from sampling region 1. Stated subset: tumor region T1, superior pole. The receptor set was obtained from a man aged 40-50 years with primary liver carcinoma and hepatitis B virus infection.

Remarks on this clonotype: A much larger clone lies one base from this, so it may be a read error. The genes are TRBV6-6 and TRBJ2-5; D perhaps matches TRBD2 (6 bases). The germline CDR1 and CDR2 sequences are MNHNY and SVGAGI (reference sequence). The CDR3 has 11 amino acids. CDR3 DNA: TGTGTCAGCAAATTGGAGGGGACCCAGTACTTC. Encoded protein: CVSKLEGTQYF.

Notes on this clonotype: The final CDR3 position lacks the conserved phenylalanine or tryptophan, pointing to a likely read error. This chain connects TRBV6-1 to TRBJ2-5, with D perhaps matching TRBD2 (6 bases). V was trimmed by 6 bases and J by 1 base, leaving 21 bases between them. This CDR3 region has 17 residues. The germline gives CDR1 MNHNS, CDR2 SASEGT. CDR3 loop: CASSASTGVNSQETQYY. The CDR3 DNA reads as TGTGCCAGCAGCGCTAGCACGGGGGTAAACAGCCAAGAGACCCAGTACTAC.

In the case of this clonotype: One end of the junction varies from germline; a read error may be responsible. The CDR3 here is CASSYSSTRGRGGRFF. The CDR3 nucleotides are TGTGCCAGTAGCTACTCTTCGACTCGCGGGAGGGGAGGCAGGTTCTTC. This chain uses TRBV11-2 with TRBJ2-1; TRBD2 matches at 9 bases. The CDR3 has 16 residues. Germline V lookup: CDR1 SGHAT, CDR2 FQNNGV.

Comment on this clonotype: One end of the junction does not line up with germline, which may come from a read error. The chain uses TRBV6-5 and TRBJ1-1; D is unclear. Germline V CDR1 and CDR2: MNHEY, SVGAGI. CDR3 size: 14 residues. CDR3 in amino acids: CASNSLSGDTEASF. CDR3 coding DNA: TGTGCCAGCAATTCGCTCTCAGGTGACACTGAAGCTTCCTTT.

With respect to this clonotype: The conserved phenylalanine or tryptophan normally closing the CDR3 is absent here, so this likely arose from a read error. This sequence joins TRBV5-4 and TRBJ2-5; 10 nucleotides agree with TRBD1. J lost 2 bases, V lost 8 bases, and 12 bases had no gene match. Germline V lookup: CDR1 SGHNT, CDR2 YYREEE (reference sequence). This CDR3 has 16 amino acids. The CDR3 coding sequence is TGTGCCAGGAGCAACGACCGGGACAGGGGACAAGAGACCCAGTACTTA. Amino acid sequence: CARSNDRDRGQETQYL.

About this clonotype itself: In this CDR3 the conserved last residue, phenylalanine or tryptophan, is missing, so a read error is likely. The V gene is TRBV11-2, the J gene TRBJ1-1; D remains unclear. CDR3 length: 16 residues. CDR1 is SGHAT, CDR2 FQNNGV, per germline. In DNA, the CDR3 is TGTGCCAACAGCTTCGATTTGGGCGGAAGAGTCGCTGAAGCTTTCTCT. Translated, it gives CANSFDLGGRVAEAFS.

This clonotype came up many times. The CDR3 region has the DNA TGTGCCAGCAGTCCACATAGCGGTTCCGGAGGGGAGACCCAGTACTTC. Its protein product is CASSPHSGSGGETQYF. This chain connects TRBV6-6 to TRBJ2-5; maybe TRBD2 (6 bases). V lost 5 bases to trimming and J lost 5 bases, with 21 bases between them. This CDR3 comprises 16 residues. Germline V gives CDR1 MNHNY, CDR2 SVGAGI (reference sequence).

This clonotype came up once. This rearrangement joins TRBV29-1 to TRBJ2-7; D is undetermined. Germline CDR1 reads SQVTM; CDR2 reads ANQGSEA. The CDR3 has 15 amino acids. CDR3 in amino acids: CRVAGAVTISYEQYF. CDR3 bases: TGCAGGGTGGCCGGTGCCGTCACCATCTCCTACGAGCAGTACTTC.

The rearrangement links TRBV11-2 to TRBJ2-2; 10 bases align to TRBD2. Trimming took 5 bases from V and 7 from J; bases not matched to a gene: 7. Germline V gene sequence: CDR1 SGHAT, CDR2 FQNNGV. The CDR3 covers 15 residues. The CDR3 sequence is CASSAGLARHGELFF. In DNA form, the CDR3 reads TGTGCCAGCAGCGCGGGACTAGCGCGTCACGGGGAGCTGTTTTTT. Full variable domain (rest looked up from reference TRBV11-2 and TRBJ2-2): EAGVAQSPRYKIIEKRQSVAFWCNPISGHATLYWYQQILGQGPKLLIQFQNNGVVDDSQLPKDRFSAERLKGVDSTLKIQPAKLEDSAVYLCASSAGLARHGELFFGEGSRLTVL.

For this clonotype: A much larger clone is a single base away; this may be a read error. The chain has TRBV28 and TRBJ1-2, with TRBD1 matching over 9 bases. Germline values: CDR1 MDHEN, CDR2 SYDVKM. The CDR3 is 15 amino acids. DNA of the CDR3: TGTGCCAGCAGTCTCCCCCCGGGACAGGGCTATGACTACACCTTC. Its protein is CASSLPPGQGYDYTF.

This clonotype was picked up many times. The V gene is TRBV29-1, the J gene TRBJ2-3; possible D gene TRBD1, 5 bases. V was cut by 6 bases and J by 1 base, with 17 bases left in between. Germline CDR1 is SQVTM and CDR2 is ANQGSEA. The CDR3 runs 15 residues. CDR3 bases: TGCAGCGTGGATTATAAGGGGTCTGGCACAGATACGCAGTATTTT. Its protein product is CSVDYKGSGTDTQYF.

By proportion, this clonotype is medium-sized. The chain couples TRBV6-1 to TRBJ2-5; no firm D call. The CDR3 spans 15 residues. The germline V gene has CDR1 MNHNS and CDR2 SASEGT. V was trimmed by 1 base and J by 1 base, leaving 10 bases between them. The DNA for the CDR3 is TGTGCCAGCAGTGAAGAACGTAACGTCCAAGAGACCCAGTACTTC. This sequence encodes CASSEERNVQETQYF.

Comments on this clonotype: A much larger clone lies one base from this, so it may be a read error. The chain is built from TRBV2 and TRBJ2-7, with D hard to call. The CDR3 runs 13 residues. CDR1 is SNHLY, CDR2 FYNNEI, per germline. Trimming pared 5 bases from V and 0 bases from J, leaving 8 bases between. In DNA, the CDR3 is TGTGCCAGCAGTAGCCAGTCCTCCTACGAGCAGTACTTC. It specifies CASSSQSSYEQYF.

In the case of this clonotype: One end of the junction does not line up with germline, which may come from a read error. The chain joins TRBV7-9 to TRBJ2-2; D is possibly TRBD2 (5 bases). The V gene's germline CDR1 is SEHNR and CDR2 FQNEAQ (reference sequence). CDR3 length: 14 amino acids. The CDR3: CASSLVIKTGELFF. CDR3 nucleotides: TGTGCCAGCAGCTTAGTCATTAAGACCGGGGAACTGTTTTTT.

On this clonotype itself: Compared with germline, one end of the junction differs, possibly owing to a read error. As DNA, the CDR3 is TGTGTCAGCAAAGGGAGGGACACCACCTATGGGTACACCTTC. Translated: CVSKGRDTTYGYTF. The chain couples TRBV11-2 to TRBJ1-2; TRBD1 might be the D (6 bases). The V gene's germline CDR1 is SGHAT and CDR2 FQNNGV. The CDR3 loop spans 14 amino acids.

A remark on this clonotype: Germline is not matched at one junction end, which may reflect a read error. This chain joins TRBV5-1 and TRBJ2-3, with a weak D call TRBD1 (6 bases). Germline lookup yields CDR1 SGHRS and CDR2 YFSETQ. The CDR3 covers 13 residues. The CDR3 loop reads CASPQGPGDTQYF. CDR3 nucleotide sequence: TGCGCCAGTCCCCAGGGGCCTGGAGATACGCAATATTTT.